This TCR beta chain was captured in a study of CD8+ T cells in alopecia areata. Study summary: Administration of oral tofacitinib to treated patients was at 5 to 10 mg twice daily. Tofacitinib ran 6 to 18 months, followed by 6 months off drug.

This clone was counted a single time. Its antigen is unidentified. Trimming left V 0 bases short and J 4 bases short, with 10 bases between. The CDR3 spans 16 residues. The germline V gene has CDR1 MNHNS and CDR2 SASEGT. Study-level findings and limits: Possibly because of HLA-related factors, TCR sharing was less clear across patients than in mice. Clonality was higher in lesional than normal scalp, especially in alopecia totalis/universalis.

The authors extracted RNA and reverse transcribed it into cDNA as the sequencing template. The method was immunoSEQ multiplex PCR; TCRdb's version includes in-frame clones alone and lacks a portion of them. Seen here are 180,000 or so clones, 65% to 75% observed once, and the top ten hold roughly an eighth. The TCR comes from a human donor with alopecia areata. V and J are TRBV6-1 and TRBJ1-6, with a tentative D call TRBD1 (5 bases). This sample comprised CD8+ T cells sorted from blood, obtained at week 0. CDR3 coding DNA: TGTGCCAGCAGTGAAGCACAGACAGCATATAATTCACCCCTCCACTTT. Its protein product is CASSEAQTAYNSPLHF.